A selection of T cell receptor beta chains follows, all from one sample in a study of blood T cell repertoires in COVID-19. Profiling relied on immunoSEQ multiplex PCR, and the TCRdb table lists in-frame clones only, not all of them. The sample has 150,000 to 200,000 clones, about 83% seen once. Sequencing used PBMCs or T cells enriched from blood (not recorded which). Receptor source: a woman aged 25 to 45 who had recovered from COVID-19. Each CDR3 is given with its conserved first and last residue. The order of the fields is clone size, V gene, D gene, J gene, CDR3 protein, CDR3 DNA. The D gene is left open where the match is weak. The size field is filled for only some rows; it gives once, few, many or a size class.

.	TRBV11-2	TRBD2	TRBJ2-3	CASSLGGLAGADTQYF	TGTGCCAGCAGCTTAGGGGGACTAGCGGGAGCGGATACGCAGTATTTT
.	TRBV6-1	.	TRBJ2-1	CASSDFFREPSYNEQFF	TGTGCCAGCAGTGATTTTTTTCGGGAACCCTCCTACAATGAGCAGTTCTTC
.	TRBV19	TRBD1	TRBJ2-1	CASSNTGTGIYNEQFF	TGTGCCAGTAGTAATACCGGGACAGGCATTTACAATGAGCAGTTCTTC
.	TRBV6-6	.	TRBJ2-7	CASRTDSYEQYF	TGTGCCAGCAGAACAGACAGCTACGAGCAGTACTTC
.	TRBV3-1/TRBV3-2	.	TRBJ2-7	CASSQGTLGGSYEQYF	TGTGCCAGCAGCCAAGGGACTCTCGGAGGGTCCTACGAGCAGTACTTC
few	TRBV4-2	TRBD2	TRBJ2-7	CASSQTWGLGGREQYF	TGTGCCAGCAGCCAGACATGGGGACTAGGAGGCAGGGAGCAGTACTTC
.	TRBV3-1/TRBV3-2	.	TRBJ2-7	CASSQVYRGTEQYF	TGTGCCAGCAGCCAAGTGTATCGGGGAACCGAGCAGTACTTC
.	TRBV5-8	TRBD1	TRBJ2-2	CASSLGDRVTGELFF	TGTGCCAGCAGCTTGGGGGACAGGGTCACCGGGGAGCTGTTTTTT
.	TRBV6-4	TRBD2	TRBJ2-3	CASSDASGGPIDTQYF	TGTGCCAGCAGTGATGCTAGCGGGGGCCCTATTGATACGCAGTATTTT
once	TRBV7-3	TRBD2	TRBJ2-7	CASSLNGGSASYEQYF	TGTGCCAGCAGCTTAAATGGCGGGAGCGCATCCTACGAGCAGTACTTC
.	TRBV29-1	TRBD2	TRBJ2-3	CSVRDGTSGTDTQYF	TGCAGCGTCCGCGACGGGACTAGCGGCACAGATACGCAGTATTTT
once	TRBV27	.	TRBJ2-7	CASGGTSYEQYF	TGTGCCAGCGGCGGGACCTCCTACGAGCAGTACTTC
once	TRBV9	TRBD1	TRBJ2-3	CASGPPGQPSDTQYF	TGTGCCAGCGGACCCCCGGGACAGCCGTCAGATACGCAGTATTTT
once	TRBV15	.	TRBJ1-2	CATSREGSDSGGYTF	TGTGCCACCAGCAGAGAAGGGTCTGACTCGGGGGGCTACACCTTC
.	TRBV7-8	.	TRBJ1-3	CASSSGERIYF	TGTGCCAGCAGTTCGGGAGAGAGAATATATTTT
few	TRBV19	.	TRBJ1-5	CASAFTRGQPQHF	TGTGCCAGCGCCTTTACCAGGGGTCAGCCCCAGCATTTT
.	TRBV28	.	TRBJ1-1	CASSLLAGAEAFF	TGTGCCAGCAGCCTGCTTGCAGGGGCTGAAGCTTTCTTT
few	TRBV6-5	.	TRBJ1-1	CASSYGRARRNTEAFF	TGTGCCAGCAGTTACGGGAGGGCGCGGAGGAACACTGAAGCTTTCTTT
few	TRBV18	.	TRBJ1-6	CASSPGQDSPLHF	TGTGCCAGCTCACCAGGGCAGGATTCACCCCTCCACTTT
.	TRBV5-4	.	TRBJ2-1	CASSLRQGFYNEQFF	TGTGCCAGCAGCTTGCGTCAGGGATTCTACAATGAGCAGTTCTTC
.	TRBV7-2	.	TRBJ1-1	CASSSGTLRGSGAFF	TGTGCCAGCAGCTCCGGCACGCTCAGGGGAAGTGGGGCTTTCTTT
once	TRBV24-1	.	TRBJ2-3	CATSDPGTSTDTQYF	TGTGCCACCAGTGATCCAGGGACAAGCACAGATACGCAGTATTTT
few	TRBV6-1	TRBD1	TRBJ2-5	CASSELPGTGSETQYF	TGTGCCAGCAGTGAGCTTCCGGGGACAGGGAGCGAGACCCAGTACTTC
.	TRBV2	TRBD1	TRBJ1-6	CASRGLTGTASPLHF	TGTGCCAGCAGAGGTTTGACAGGGACGGCTTCACCCCTCCACTTT
.	TRBV10-2	TRBD2	TRBJ2-3	CASSDFGRGDTQYF	TGCGCCAGCAGTGATTTCGGGAGGGGGGATACGCAGTATTTT
.	TRBV19	TRBD2	TRBJ2-2	CASSASGRGRGGELFF	TGTGCCAGTTCGGCTAGCGGGAGGGGCCGCGGCGGGGAGCTGTTTTTT
.	TRBV28	TRBD2	TRBJ2-5	CASSLTPGSGKETQYF	TGTGCCAGCAGTTTAACCCCGGGTAGCGGGAAGGAGACCCAGTACTTC
.	TRBV5-4	TRBD1	TRBJ1-1	CASNPGDRASEAFF	TGTGCCAGCAACCCAGGGGACAGGGCGAGTGAAGCTTTCTTT
.	TRBV10-3	TRBD2	TRBJ2-7	CAAGTSGSKLYEQYF	TGTGCCGCAGGGACTAGCGGGAGCAAACTCTACGAGCAGTACTTC
.	TRBV10-3	TRBD1	TRBJ1-2	CASSTGGYGYTF	TGTGCCTCATCGACAGGGGGTTATGGCTACACCTTC
.	TRBV18	.	TRBJ2-3	CASSPTQSTDTQYF	TGTGCCAGCTCACCAACCCAGAGCACAGATACGCAGTATTTT
.	TRBV2	TRBD2	TRBJ2-5	CASSEEREREKGETQYF	TGTGCCAGCAGTGAAGAGAGGGAGCGGGAGAAAGGGGAGACCCAGTACTTC
.	TRBV5-4	TRBD2	TRBJ2-7	CASSPPGRVYEQYF	TGTGCCAGCAGCCCCCCAGGGAGGGTCTACGAGCAGTACTTC
few	TRBV7-2	.	TRBJ1-5	CASSSNGRGGEPQHF	TGTGCCAGCAGCTCTAACGGCAGGGGAGGGGAGCCCCAGCATTTT
.	TRBV5-1	.	TRBJ2-7	CASNPLASSYEQYF	TGCGCCAGCAATCCGCTAGCCAGCTCCTACGAGCAGTACTTC
few	TRBV5-1	TRBD2	TRBJ2-7	CASSFGIAGGYEQYF	TGCGCCAGCAGCTTCGGTATAGCGGGAGGGTACGAGCAGTACTTC
.	TRBV5-1	.	TRBJ1-4	CASSLATVVGATNEKLFF	TGCGCCAGCAGCTTGGCAACAGTGGTGGGGGCGACTAATGAAAAACTGTTTTTT
.	TRBV3-1/TRBV3-2	.	TRBJ1-5	CASSQWTDNQPQHF	TGTGCCAGCAGCCAGTGGACAGATAATCAGCCCCAGCATTTT
.	TRBV7-9	.	TRBJ2-7	CASSSPLRDTSYEQYF	TGTGCCAGCAGCTCCCCTCTCCGGGACACCTCCTACGAGCAGTACTTC
.	TRBV5-4	TRBD2	TRBJ2-2	CASSPTASGHTGELFF	TGTGCCAGCAGCCCCACGGCTAGCGGACACACCGGGGAGCTGTTTTTT
.	TRBV6-2/TRBV6-3	.	TRBJ1-3	CASSYDSTSGNTIYF	TGTGCCAGCAGTTACGACTCCACCTCTGGAAACACCATATATTTT
.	TRBV5-1	.	TRBJ1-1	CASSAGADTEAFF	TGCGCCAGCAGCGCGGGAGCCGACACTGAAGCTTTCTTT
.	TRBV15	.	TRBJ1-5	CATSRDADNSNQPQHF	TGTGCCACCAGCAGAGATGCGGATAATAGCAATCAGCCCCAGCATTTT
.	TRBV27	.	TRBJ2-1	CASSLFGGRYEQFF	TGTGCCAGCAGTTTATTCGGGGGGCGGTATGAGCAGTTCTTC
.	TRBV11-1	.	TRBJ2-7	CASSLQRGGTYEQYF	TGTGCCAGCAGCTTACAAAGGGGCGGGACCTACGAGCAGTACTTC
.	TRBV7-3	TRBD2	TRBJ2-1	CASSLHGTSSYNEQFF	TGTGCCAGCAGCTTACATGGGACTAGCAGCTACAATGAGCAGTTCTTC
.	TRBV14	TRBD2	TRBJ2-1	CASSQWTSGAEQFF	TGTGCCAGCAGCCAGTGGACTAGCGGGGCCGAGCAGTTCTTC
.	TRBV9	.	TRBJ1-3	CASSPPRGNTIYF	TGTGCCAGCAGCCCTCCCCGTGGCAACACCATATATTTT
.	TRBV27	.	TRBJ2-7	CASSFGTGVYEQYF	TGTGCCAGCAGTTTTGGAACAGGTGTCTACGAGCAGTACTTC
.	TRBV10-3	.	TRBJ2-2	CAISARETVDTGELFF	TGTGCCATCAGCGCCCGGGAGACGGTCGACACCGGGGAGCTGTTTTTT
once	TRBV7-9	.	TRBJ2-1	CASSLDDSERFF	TGTGCCAGCAGCTTAGACGATTCCGAGCGGTTCTTC
.	TRBV29-1	TRBD1	TRBJ1-2	CSVEGQGAPGYTF	TGCAGCGTCGAAGGACAGGGGGCGCCTGGCTACACCTTC
.	TRBV7-2	TRBD2	TRBJ2-1	CASSLSSAGPEQFF	TGTGCCAGCAGCTTATCCTCAGCGGGACCTGAGCAGTTCTTC
.	TRBV7-9	TRBD1	TRBJ2-7	CASSLGQRFYEQYF	TGTGCCAGCAGTTTGGGACAGCGATTCTACGAGCAGTACTTC